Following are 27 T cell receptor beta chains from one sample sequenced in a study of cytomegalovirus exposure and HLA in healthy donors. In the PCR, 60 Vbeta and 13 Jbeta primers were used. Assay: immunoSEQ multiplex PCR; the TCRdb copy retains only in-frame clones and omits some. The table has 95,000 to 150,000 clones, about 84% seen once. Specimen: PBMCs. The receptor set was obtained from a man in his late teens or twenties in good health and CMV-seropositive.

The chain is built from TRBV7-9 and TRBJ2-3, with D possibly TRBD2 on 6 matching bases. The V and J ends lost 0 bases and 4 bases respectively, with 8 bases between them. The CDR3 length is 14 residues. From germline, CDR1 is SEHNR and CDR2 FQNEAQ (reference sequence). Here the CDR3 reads CASSLAGGSDTQYF. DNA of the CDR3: TGTGCCAGCAGCTTAGCGGGAGGATCAGATACGCAGTATTTT.

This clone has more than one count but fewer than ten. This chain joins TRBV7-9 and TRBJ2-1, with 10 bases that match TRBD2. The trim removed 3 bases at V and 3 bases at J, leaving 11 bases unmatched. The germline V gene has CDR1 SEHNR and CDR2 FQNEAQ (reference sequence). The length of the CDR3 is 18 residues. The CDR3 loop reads CASSLIASGSLRYNEQFF. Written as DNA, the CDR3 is TGTGCCAGCAGCTTGATCGCTAGCGGGAGTTTACGCTACAATGAGCAGTTCTTC. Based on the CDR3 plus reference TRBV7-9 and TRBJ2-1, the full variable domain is DTGVSQNPRHKITKRGQNVTFRCDPISEHNRLYWYRQTLGQGPEFLTYFQNEAQLEKSRLLSDRFSAERPKGSFSTLEIQRTEQGDSAMYLCASSLIASGSLRYNEQFFGPGTRLTVL.

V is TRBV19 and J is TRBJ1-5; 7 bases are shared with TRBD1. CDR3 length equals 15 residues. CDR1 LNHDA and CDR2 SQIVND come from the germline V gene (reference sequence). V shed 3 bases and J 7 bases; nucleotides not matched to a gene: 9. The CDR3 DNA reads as TGTGCCAGTAGTATTCTTGCGACAGGGAGCCAGCCCCAGCATTTT. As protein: CASSILATGSQPQHF.

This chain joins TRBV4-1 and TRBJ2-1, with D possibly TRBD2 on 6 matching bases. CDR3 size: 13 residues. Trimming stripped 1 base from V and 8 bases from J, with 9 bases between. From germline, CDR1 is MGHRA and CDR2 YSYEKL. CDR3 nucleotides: TGCGCCAGCAGCCAAGGGGGGGACGATGAGCAGTTCTTC. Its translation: CASSQGGDDEQFF.

The CDR3 is CASSLGGQRNTEAFF. DNA of the CDR3: TGTGCCAGCAGCTTAGGGGGACAGAGAAACACTGAAGCTTTCTTT. The chain is built from TRBV7-9 and TRBJ1-1, with TRBD1 matching over 7 bases. Germline CDR1 and CDR2: SEHNR and FQNEAQ (reference sequence). V was clipped by 1 base and J by 2 bases; unmatched bases: 4. CDR3 size: 15 residues.

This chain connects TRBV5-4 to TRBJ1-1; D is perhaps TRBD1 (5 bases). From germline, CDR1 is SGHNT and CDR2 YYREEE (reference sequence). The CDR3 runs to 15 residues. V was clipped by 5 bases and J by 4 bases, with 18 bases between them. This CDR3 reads CASSNWAGPSTEAFF. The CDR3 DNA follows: TGTGCCAGCAGTAATTGGGCAGGGCCGAGCACTGAAGCTTTCTTT.

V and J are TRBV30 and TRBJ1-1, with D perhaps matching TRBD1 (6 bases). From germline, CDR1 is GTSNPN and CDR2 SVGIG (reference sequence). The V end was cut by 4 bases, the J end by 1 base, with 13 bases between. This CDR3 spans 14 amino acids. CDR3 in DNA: TGTGCCTGGATGACAGGTGCGGGGAACACTGAAGCTTTCTTT. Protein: CAWMTGAGNTEAFF.

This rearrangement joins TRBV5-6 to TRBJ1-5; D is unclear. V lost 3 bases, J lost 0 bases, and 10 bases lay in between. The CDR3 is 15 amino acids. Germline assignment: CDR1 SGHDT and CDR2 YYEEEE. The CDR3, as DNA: TGTGCCAGCAGCTCGCGCCCTCTTAGCAATCAGCCCCAGCATTTT. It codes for CASSSRPLSNQPQHF.

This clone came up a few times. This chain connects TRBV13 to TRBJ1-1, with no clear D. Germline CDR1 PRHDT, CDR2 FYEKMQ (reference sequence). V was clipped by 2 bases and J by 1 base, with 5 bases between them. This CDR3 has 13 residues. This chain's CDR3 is CASSLHGNTEAFF. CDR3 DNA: TGTGCCAGCAGCTTACACGGGAACACTGAAGCTTTCTTT.

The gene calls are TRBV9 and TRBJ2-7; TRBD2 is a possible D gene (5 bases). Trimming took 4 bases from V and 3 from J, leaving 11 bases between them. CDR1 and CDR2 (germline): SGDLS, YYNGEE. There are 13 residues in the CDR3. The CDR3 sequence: CASSPNGIYEQYF. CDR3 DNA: TGTGCCAGCAGCCCTAACGGGATCTACGAGCAGTACTTC.

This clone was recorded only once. CDR3 sequence: CASSPTSGGALEQFF. The CDR3 DNA follows: TGTGCCAGCAGCCCCACTAGCGGGGGGGCGCTTGAGCAGTTCTTC. The chain links TRBV11-2 to TRBJ2-1, with 13 positions matching TRBD2. The CDR3 runs to 15 residues. CDR1 and CDR2 (germline): SGHAT, FQNNGV. Trimming took 5 bases from V and 9 from J; bases not matched to a gene: 7.

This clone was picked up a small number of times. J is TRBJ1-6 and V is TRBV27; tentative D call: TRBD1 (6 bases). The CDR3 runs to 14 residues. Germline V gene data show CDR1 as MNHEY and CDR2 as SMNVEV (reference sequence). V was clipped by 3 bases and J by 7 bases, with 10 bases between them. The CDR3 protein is CASSFAGENSPLHF. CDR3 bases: TGTGCCAGCAGTTTTGCAGGGGAGAATTCACCCCTCCACTTT.

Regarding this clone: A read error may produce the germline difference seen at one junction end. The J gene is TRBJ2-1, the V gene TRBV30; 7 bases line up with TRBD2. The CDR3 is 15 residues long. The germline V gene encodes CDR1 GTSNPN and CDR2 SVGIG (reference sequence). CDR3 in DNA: TGTGCCCGGAGTTTGGCGGGAGTCTCCTACAATGAGCAGTTCTTC. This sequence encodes CARSLAGVSYNEQFF.

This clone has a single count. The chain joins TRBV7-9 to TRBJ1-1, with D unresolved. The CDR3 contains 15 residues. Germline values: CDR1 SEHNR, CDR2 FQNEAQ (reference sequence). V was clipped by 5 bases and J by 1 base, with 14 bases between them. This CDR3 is CASSILSSGNTEAFF. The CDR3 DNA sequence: TGTGCCAGCAGCATCTTAAGTTCGGGGAACACTGAAGCTTTCTTT.

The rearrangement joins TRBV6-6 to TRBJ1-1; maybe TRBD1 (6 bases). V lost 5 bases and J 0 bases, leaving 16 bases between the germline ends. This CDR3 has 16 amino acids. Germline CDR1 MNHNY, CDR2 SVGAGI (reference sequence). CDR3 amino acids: CASSPRAGVMNTEAFF. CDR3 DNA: TGTGCCAGCAGTCCCCGCGCAGGGGTGATGAACACTGAAGCTTTCTTT.

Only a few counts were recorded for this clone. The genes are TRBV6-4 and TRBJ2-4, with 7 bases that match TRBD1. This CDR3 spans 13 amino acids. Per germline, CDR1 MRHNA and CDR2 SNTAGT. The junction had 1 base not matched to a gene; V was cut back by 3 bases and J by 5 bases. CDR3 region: CASSEGTENIQYF. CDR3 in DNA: TGTGCCAGCAGTGAAGGGACAGAAAACATTCAGTACTTC.

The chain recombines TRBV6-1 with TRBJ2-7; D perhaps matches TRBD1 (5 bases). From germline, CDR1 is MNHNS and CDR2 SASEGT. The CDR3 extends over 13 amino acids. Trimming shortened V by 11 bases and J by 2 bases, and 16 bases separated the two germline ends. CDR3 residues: CARQPQGPYEQYF. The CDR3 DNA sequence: TGTGCCCGGCAACCTCAGGGTCCCTACGAGCAGTACTTC.

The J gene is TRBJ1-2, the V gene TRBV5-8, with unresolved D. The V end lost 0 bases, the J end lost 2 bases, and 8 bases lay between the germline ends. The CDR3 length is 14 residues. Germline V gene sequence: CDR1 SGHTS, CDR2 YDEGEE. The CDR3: CASSLGTRNYGYTF. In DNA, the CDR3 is TGTGCCAGCAGCTTGGGAACGAGGAACTATGGCTACACCTTC. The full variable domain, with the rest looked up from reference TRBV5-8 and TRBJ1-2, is EAGVTQSPTHLIKTRGQQATLRCSPISGHTSVYWYQQALGLGLQFLLWYDEGEERNRGNFPPRFSGRQFPNYSSELNVNALELEDSALYLCASSLGTRNYGYTFGSGTRLTVV.

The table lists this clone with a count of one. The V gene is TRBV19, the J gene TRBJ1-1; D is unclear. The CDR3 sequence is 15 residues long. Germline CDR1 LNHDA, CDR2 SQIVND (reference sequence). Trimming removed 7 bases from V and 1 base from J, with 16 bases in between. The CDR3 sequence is CASTSPFRSNTEAFF. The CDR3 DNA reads TGTGCCAGTACCTCCCCTTTCCGGTCGAACACTGAAGCTTTCTTT.

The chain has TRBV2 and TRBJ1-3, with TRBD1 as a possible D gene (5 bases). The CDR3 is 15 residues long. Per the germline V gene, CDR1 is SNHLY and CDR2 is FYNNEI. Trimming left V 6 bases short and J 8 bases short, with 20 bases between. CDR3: CASRETASWWDTIYF. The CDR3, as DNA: TGTGCCAGCAGGGAGACAGCCTCATGGTGGGACACCATATATTTT.

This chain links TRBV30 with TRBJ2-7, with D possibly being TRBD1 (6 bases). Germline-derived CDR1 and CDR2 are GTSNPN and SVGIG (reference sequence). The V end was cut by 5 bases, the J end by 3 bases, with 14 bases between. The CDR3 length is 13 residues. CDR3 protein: CAWSTGSYYEQYF. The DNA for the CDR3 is TGTGCCTGGTCAACAGGGAGCTACTACGAGCAGTACTTC.

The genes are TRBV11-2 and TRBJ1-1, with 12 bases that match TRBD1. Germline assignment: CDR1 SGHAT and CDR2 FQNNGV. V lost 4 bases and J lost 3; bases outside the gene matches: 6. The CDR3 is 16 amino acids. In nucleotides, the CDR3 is TGTGCCAGCAGCTCGGGACAGGGGGCTTTGTACACTGAAGCTTTCTTT. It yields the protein CASSSGQGALYTEAFF.

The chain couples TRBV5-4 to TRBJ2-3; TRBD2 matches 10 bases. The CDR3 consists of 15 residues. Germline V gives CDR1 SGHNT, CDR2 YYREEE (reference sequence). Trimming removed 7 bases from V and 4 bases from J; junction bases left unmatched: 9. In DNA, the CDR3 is TGTGCCAGCGTTCAAGCGGGGGGGAGGTCAGATACGCAGTATTTT. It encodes CASVQAGGRSDTQYF. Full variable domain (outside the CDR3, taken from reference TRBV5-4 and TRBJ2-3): ETGVTQSPTHLIKTRGQQVTLRCSSQSGHNTVSWYQQALGQGPQFIFQYYREEENGRGNFPPRFSGLQFPNYSSELNVNALELDDSALYLCASVQAGGRSDTQYFGPGTRLTVL.

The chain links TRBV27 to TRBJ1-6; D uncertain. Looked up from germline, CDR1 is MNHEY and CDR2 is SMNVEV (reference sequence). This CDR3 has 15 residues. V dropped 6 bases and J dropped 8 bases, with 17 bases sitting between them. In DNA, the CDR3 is TGTGCCAGCAGAAAGGACGGGGTCCGCCATTCACCCCTCCACTTT. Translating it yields CASRKDGVRHSPLHF.

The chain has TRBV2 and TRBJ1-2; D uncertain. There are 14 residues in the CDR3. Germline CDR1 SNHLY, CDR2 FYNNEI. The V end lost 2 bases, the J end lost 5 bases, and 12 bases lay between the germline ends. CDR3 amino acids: CASSELGQLYGYTF. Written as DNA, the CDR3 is TGTGCCAGCAGTGAATTGGGCCAGCTATATGGCTACACCTTC.

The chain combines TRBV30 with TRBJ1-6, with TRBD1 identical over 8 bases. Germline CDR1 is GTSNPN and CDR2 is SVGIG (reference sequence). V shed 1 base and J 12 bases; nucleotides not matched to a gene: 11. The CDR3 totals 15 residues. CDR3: CAWSGKGTGGRPLHF. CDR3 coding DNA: TGTGCCTGGAGTGGCAAGGGAACAGGGGGGCGACCCCTCCACTTT.

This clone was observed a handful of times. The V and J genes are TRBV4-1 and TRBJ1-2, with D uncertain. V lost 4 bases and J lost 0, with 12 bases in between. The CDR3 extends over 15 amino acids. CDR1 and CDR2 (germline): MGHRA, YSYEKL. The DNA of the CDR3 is TGCGCCAGCAGCCCTATAGCCGACGCTAACTATGGCTACACCTTC. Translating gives CASSPIADANYGYTF.